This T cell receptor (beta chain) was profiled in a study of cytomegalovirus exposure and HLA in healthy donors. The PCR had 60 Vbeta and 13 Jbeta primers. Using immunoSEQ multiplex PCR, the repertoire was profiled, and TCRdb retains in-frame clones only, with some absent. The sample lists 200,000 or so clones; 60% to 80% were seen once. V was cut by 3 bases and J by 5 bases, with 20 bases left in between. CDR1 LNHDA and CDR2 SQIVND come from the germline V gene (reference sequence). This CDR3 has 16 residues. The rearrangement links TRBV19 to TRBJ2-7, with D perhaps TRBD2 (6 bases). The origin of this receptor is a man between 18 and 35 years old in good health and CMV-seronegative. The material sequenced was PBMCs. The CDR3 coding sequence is TGTGCCAGTAGTATCGGGTCCCAGGGAGGCTTACACGAGCAGTACTTC. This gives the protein CASSIGSQGGLHEQYF.